Below, 27 T cell receptor beta chains from the same sample are listed, as sequenced in a study of shared clonotypes between healthy human individuals. Measured with immunoSEQ multiplex PCR; TCRdb has only the in-frame clones, and not every one. Among a few hundred thousand clones listed, more than 95% were seen once. The sequenced material came from naive CD4+ T cells sorted from blood. Regarding subset: CD45RA+ positively selected. The receptor set was obtained from a woman in her 30s in good health.

The rearrangement links TRBV5-4 to TRBJ1-3, with a possible D match to TRBD1 (5 bases). V was pared by 4 bases and J by 2 bases, with 10 bases between. The CDR3 contains 14 residues. Per germline, CDR1 SGHNT and CDR2 YYREEE (reference sequence). For the CDR3, the DNA is TGTGCCAGCAGCCAGGGTTCGGCTGGAAACACCATATATTTT. It translates to CASSQGSAGNTIYF.

This chain links TRBV11-2 with TRBJ2-7; unclear D gene. This CDR3 comprises 14 residues. V was cut by 1 base and J by 5 bases, with 12 bases left in between. Germline V gene data show CDR1 as SGHAT and CDR2 as FQNNGV. CDR3 sequence: CASSLVPRPHEQYF. The CDR3 DNA reads as TGTGCCAGCAGCTTAGTGCCAAGGCCCCACGAGCAGTACTTC.

The V gene is TRBV2, the J gene TRBJ2-7, with TRBD2 matching over 11 bases. Trimming at V came to 1 base and at J to 12 bases, leaving 5 bases not matched to a gene. Germline lookup yields CDR1 SNHLY and CDR2 FYNNEI. This CDR3 comprises 13 residues. The CDR3 bases are TGTGCCAGCAGTGAAGTTGGACTAGCGGGCGCGTACTTC. Translation: CASSEVGLAGAYF.

The chain recombines TRBV7-6 with TRBJ2-2; 7 nucleotides align to TRBD2. The CDR3 covers 16 residues. The germline V gene has CDR1 SGHVS and CDR2 FNYEAQ. The J segment lost 0 bases and the V segment lost 2 bases, leaving 3 bases of the junction unmatched. The CDR3 coding sequence is TGTGCCAGCAGCTTATCTGGGACTACGAACACCGGGGAGCTGTTTTTT. Encoded protein: CASSLSGTTNTGELFF.

A word on this clone: The sample holds other DNA sequences that translate to the same CDR3. The chain joins TRBV25-1 to TRBJ2-1, with D unclear. Germline V gene lookup returns CDR1 MGHDK and CDR2 SYGVNS. V lost 3 bases and J 4 bases, leaving 1 base between the germline ends. This CDR3 has 11 residues. In DNA form, the CDR3 reads TGTGCCAGCAGTGAGTACAATGAGCAGTTCTTC. Amino acids: CASSEYNEQFF.

The CDR3 sequence: CASSAWVSYEQYF. DNA for the CDR3: TGTGCCAGCAGCGCCTGGGTAAGCTACGAGCAGTACTTC. The V call is TRBV28, the J call TRBJ2-7; D unclear. This CDR3 comprises 13 residues. V lost 6 bases and J 3 bases, leaving 12 bases between the germline ends. Germline V gene sequence: CDR1 MDHEN, CDR2 SYDVKM.

The V call is TRBV5-1, the J call TRBJ1-2; perhaps TRBD1 as D (6 bases). In germline, CDR1 is SGHRS, CDR2 YFSETQ. This CDR3 is 14 amino acids long. The V gene lost 3 bases and the J gene lost 2 bases, with 11 bases spanning the gap. Here the CDR3 reads CASSWRQGNYGYTF. CDR3 DNA: TGCGCCAGCAGCTGGAGGCAGGGGAACTATGGCTACACCTTC.

V usage is TRBV28 and J usage is TRBJ2-1; possible D gene TRBD1, 5 bases. This CDR3 is built from 15 residues. CDR1 is MDHEN and CDR2 is SYDVKM in the germline V gene. V was shortened by 6 bases and J by 7 bases, with 19 bases between the two germline ends. CDR3 region: CASSRAGLNSNEQFF. CDR3 sequence (DNA): TGTGCCAGCAGCAGGGCAGGGCTCAATTCGAATGAGCAGTTCTTC.

The CDR3, as DNA: TGCGCCAGCAGCCAAGTTACGGCCGATAACTATGGCTACACCTTC. Its translation is CASSQVTADNYGYTF. The chain joins TRBV4-1 to TRBJ1-2; D call uncertain. The CDR3 contains 15 residues. CDR1 and CDR2 from the germline V gene are MGHRA and YSYEKL. With 1 base removed from V and 1 base from J, the gap between germline ends came to 10 bases.

The J gene is TRBJ2-2, the V gene TRBV7-6; no firm D call. Germline V CDR1 and CDR2: SGHVS, FNYEAQ. V lost 0 bases and J lost 6, with 11 bases in between. There are 15 residues in the CDR3. CDR3 coding DNA: TGTGCCAGCAGCTTAGCGAGTAACCACGCCGGGGAGCTGTTTTTT. Its protein is CASSLASNHAGELFF.

Turning to this clone: At the DNA level, this CDR3 is encoded by other sequences in the same sample as well. CDR3 bases: TGTGCCAGCAGTTACGGGGGAACTGGGGCCAACGTCCTGACTTTC. Translated, it gives CASSYGGTGANVLTF. V and J are TRBV6-6 and TRBJ2-6; TRBD1 or TRBD2 may be the D gene (5 bases each). The CDR3 sequence is 15 residues long. Trimming cost V 2 bases and J 2 bases, with 7 bases left between them. Germline lookup yields CDR1 MNHNY and CDR2 SVGAGI (reference sequence).

J is TRBJ1-4 and V is TRBV28; no reliable D call. The germline V gene has CDR1 MDHEN and CDR2 SYDVKM. V was cut by 6 bases and J by 8 bases, with 13 bases left in between. The CDR3 runs 13 residues. The DNA for the CDR3 is TGTGCCAGCAGCCGGGCCCAGAAGGAAAAACTGTTTTTT. As protein: CASSRAQKEKLFF.

The chain employs TRBV4-1 and TRBJ2-7; TRBD2 aligns across 11 bases. Per the germline V gene, CDR1 is MGHRA and CDR2 is YSYEKL. Losses at the gene ends were 4 bases for V and 5 bases for J; bases not matched to a gene: 4. This CDR3 region has 14 residues. The CDR3 sequence: CASSLAGGPNEQYF. The CDR3 nucleotides read TGCGCCAGCAGCCTAGCGGGAGGGCCCAACGAGCAGTACTTC.

The chain is built from TRBV28 and TRBJ2-5; 8 bases match TRBD1. Losses at the gene ends were 6 bases for V and 1 base for J; bases not matched to a gene: 7. This CDR3 spans 15 amino acids. Per germline, CDR1 MDHEN and CDR2 SYDVKM. CDR3 sequence (DNA): TGTGCCAGCAGAGGGTCACAGGGGGGCCAAGAGACCCAGTACTTC. Translated, it gives CASRGSQGGQETQYF.

CDR3 sequence reads: CSAGTRLNEQYF. For the CDR3, the DNA is TGCAGCGCTGGGACGCGACTCAACGAGCAGTACTTC. This chain uses TRBV29-1 with TRBJ2-7, with D perhaps assigned TRBD1 or TRBD2 (5 bases each). V was cut by 7 bases and J by 5 bases, with 15 bases left in between. The germline CDR1 and CDR2 sequences are SQVTM and ANQGSEA. The CDR3 covers 12 residues.

The gene calls are TRBV4-2 and TRBJ1-5; D is ambiguous. Trimming removed 0 bases at V and 0 bases at J, with 12 bases between. The CDR3 contains 17 residues. CDR1 and CDR2 (germline): LGHNA, YNFKEQ. Here the CDR3 reads CASSQEGRRNSNQPQHF. CDR3 coding DNA: TGTGCCAGCAGCCAAGAGGGTCGGCGGAATAGCAATCAGCCCCAGCATTTT.

J is TRBJ2-7 and V is TRBV28; TRBD1 aligns across 10 bases. CDR3 length: 15 residues. Germline CDR1 MDHEN, CDR2 SYDVKM. V lost 8 bases to trimming and J lost 5 bases; unmatched junction nucleotides: 12. The CDR3 is CASLSGTGAPNEQYF. CDR3 coding DNA: TGTGCCAGCCTATCGGGGACAGGGGCGCCGAACGAGCAGTACTTC.

The rearrangement uses TRBV9 and TRBJ2-7, with 10 bases matching TRBD2. The CDR3 length is 16 residues. Germline loops: CDR1 SGDLS, CDR2 YYNGEE. Trimming at V came to 3 bases and at J to 6 bases, leaving 12 bases not matched to a gene. In DNA, the CDR3 is TGTGCCAGCAGCGCACTATCTAGCGGGAGCCATTCCGAGCAGTACTTC. Amino acid sequence: CASSALSSGSHSEQYF.

The rearrangement joins TRBV11-2 to TRBJ2-5; tentative D call: TRBD1 (6 bases). The J call may not be correct, given that the DNA end is closer to TRBJ2-7. The CDR3 runs to 15 residues. CDR1 is SGHAT and CDR2 is FQNNGV in the germline V gene. The CDR3 bases are TGTGCCAGCAGCTTCAGGGGTCAGCGGCTTAACGAGCAGTACTTC. It yields the protein CASSFRGQRLNEQYF.

This clone is a singleton in its sample. The chain joins TRBV27 to TRBJ2-5; D remains ambiguous. Germline CDR1 reads MNHEY; CDR2 reads SMNVEV (reference sequence). V gave up 3 bases and J gave up 9 bases, with 14 bases separating them. This CDR3 has 13 amino acids. In nucleotides, the CDR3 is TGTGCCAGCAGTTTCGGGCTTGGATCATCCCAGTACTTC. Translating it yields CASSFGLGSSQYF.

The rearrangement links TRBV5-1 to TRBJ1-5; 9 bases line up with TRBD1. There are 14 residues in the CDR3. The V and J ends lost 4 bases and 6 bases, in that order; junction bases with no gene match: 5. The germline V gene has CDR1 SGHRS and CDR2 YFSETQ. Here the CDR3 reads CASSPTGGVQPQHF. The CDR3 nucleotides are TGCGCCAGCAGCCCAACAGGGGGCGTTCAGCCCCAGCATTTT.

This clone was observed a single time. The V gene is TRBV4-1, the J gene TRBJ2-3, with TRBD2 as a possible D gene (6 bases). Germline assignment: CDR1 MGHRA and CDR2 YSYEKL. The CDR3 is 17 amino acids. Trimming pared 0 bases from V and 2 bases from J, leaving 15 bases between. CDR3 residues: CASSQDRASAPTDTQYF. The CDR3 nucleotides are TGCGCCAGCAGCCAAGATCGGGCTAGCGCACCCACAGATACGCAGTATTTT.

The rearrangement joins TRBV29-1 to TRBJ1-1; possibly TRBD1 for D (6 bases). Trimming took off 2 bases at V and 7 bases at J, with 20 bases between the two ends. CDR3 length equals 15 residues. CDR1 SQVTM and CDR2 ANQGSEA come from the germline V gene. CDR3 amino acids: CSVESPEAGADEAFF. CDR3 DNA sequence: TGCAGCGTTGAATCACCCGAGGCGGGGGCGGATGAAGCTTTCTTT.

The V gene is TRBV27, the J gene TRBJ2-1; a weak D match, TRBD1 (5 bases). This CDR3 comprises 14 residues. Per germline, CDR1 MNHEY and CDR2 SMNVEV (reference sequence). Trimming stripped 5 bases from V and 5 bases from J, with 13 bases between. The DNA for the CDR3 is TGTGCCAGCAGTCCATCCCAGGGTAACAATGAGCAGTTCTTC. Its translation is CASSPSQGNNEQFF.

The V gene is TRBV28, the J gene TRBJ2-7, with D possibly being TRBD1 (7 bases). V was trimmed by 5 bases and J by 6 bases, leaving 17 bases between them. The CDR3 contains 14 residues. Germline V gives CDR1 MDHEN, CDR2 SYDVKM. The CDR3 DNA is TGTGCCAGCAGTCTCAGGGGGGCGAGATCCGAGCAGTACTTC. Translating gives CASSLRGARSEQYF.

This chain uses TRBV10-1 with TRBJ2-1; D unresolved. Per the germline V gene, CDR1 is WNHNN and CDR2 is SYGVQD (reference sequence). Trimming shortened V by 1 base and J by 4 bases, and 11 bases separated the two germline ends. The length of the CDR3 is 15 residues. Here the CDR3 DNA reads TGCGCCAGCAGTGAGTTCGGAGACAAATACAATGAGCAGTTCTTC. Its protein product is CASSEFGDKYNEQFF.

J is TRBJ2-5 and V is TRBV5-1; D perhaps matches TRBD1 (6 bases). The CDR3 length is 13 residues. The V gene's germline CDR1 is SGHRS and CDR2 YFSETQ. Trimming took off 7 bases at V and 1 base at J, with 11 bases between the two ends. The CDR3 DNA reads TGCGCCAGCTCCAGGGGCCTCCAAGAGACCCAGTACTTC. Translating gives CASSRGLQETQYF. Variable domain in full (rest from reference TRBV5-1 and TRBJ2-5): KAGVTQTPRYLIKTRGQQVTLSCSPISGHRSVSWYQQTPGQGLQFLFEYFSETQRNKGNFPGRFSGRQFSNSRSEMNVSTLELGDSALYLCASSRGLQETQYFGPGTRLLVL.